The sequence of this T cell receptor beta chain was determined in a study of blood T cell repertoires in COVID-19. This CDR3 is built from 17 residues. CDR1 and CDR2 from the germline V gene are MNHEY and SMNVEV (reference sequence). V trimming: 6 bases; J trimming: 3 bases; junction bases outside the gene matches: 12. Profiling relied on immunoSEQ multiplex PCR, and the TCRdb table lists in-frame clones only, not all of them. The table shows 270,000 or so clones, with approximately 86% occurring only once. The sample was PBMCs or T cells enriched from blood (not recorded which). The genes are TRBV27 and TRBJ2-2, with TRBD2 identical over 8 bases. The TCR comes from a woman aged 18 to 35 who had recovered from COVID-19. The CDR3 region is CASREPRGGVDTGELFF. As DNA, the CDR3 is TGTGCCAGCAGGGAGCCCCGGGGGGGCGTAGACACCGGGGAGCTGTTTTTT.